These T cell receptor beta chains were read from a single sample in a study of regulatory T cells in long-lasting Graves disease. TCRdb re-analysed the multiplex PCR reads in MiXCR, keeping a single row per CDR3 protein. Of roughly 700,000 distinct CDR3 sequences in the sample, 25% to 30% were seen once. This specimen consisted of peripheral blood mononuclear cells (PBMCs), obtained when the disease was refractory, from a patient treated with antithyroid drugs. These TCRs come from a female donor with Graves disease. CDR3s include the opening cysteine and the closing phenylalanine or tryptophan. The D gene is left open where the match is weak. The size field is filled for only some rows; it gives once, few, many or a size class.

clone_size	cdr3_length	v_call	d_call	j_call	cdr3_nt	cdr3_aa
few	16	TRBV11-2	TRBD1	TRBJ2-7	TGTGCCAGCAGCTCTCTAGGACAGGGAGAATCCTACGAGCAGTACTTC	CASSSLGQGESYEQYF
.	17	TRBV28	TRBD1	TRBJ2-4	TGTGCCAGCAGTTTGGCGGGGACAGGGATAGCCAAAAACATTCAGTACTTC	CASSLAGTGIAKNIQYF
.	16	TRBV5-1	TRBD1	TRBJ1-2	TGCGCCAGCAGCTTGGAGGGACAGGCGAGGAGCTATGGCTACACCTTC	CASSLEGQARSYGYTF
.	14	TRBV27	.	TRBJ1-1	TGTGCCAGCAGTTTTAGGTTGAGCTACACTGAAGCTTTCTTT	CASSFRLSYTEAFF
few	16	TRBV15	.	TRBJ1-2	TGTGCCACCAGCGACTCGGTGGTGAAGGGCGGGTATGGCTACACCTTC	CATSDSVVKGGYGYTF
.	12	TRBV18	TRBD1	TRBJ2-7	TGTGCCAGCTCCGGACAGGGGGAAGAGCAGTACTTC	CASSGQGEEQYF
.	16	TRBV25-1	.	TRBJ2-7	TGTGCCAGCAGTCCAACCTTAACGGACAGTAGCTACGAGCAGTACTTC	CASSPTLTDSSYEQYF
.	18	TRBV14	TRBD2	TRBJ2-5	TGTGCCAGCAGCCAAGATTATCGACTAGCGGGACTCCAAGAGACCCAGTACTTC	CASSQDYRLAGLQETQYF
.	13	TRBV29-1	.	TRBJ2-7	TGCAGCGTATCCACGACCGGGAACTACAAGCAGTACTTC	CSVSTTGNYKQYF
.	10	TRBV6-1	.	TRBJ1-1	TGTGCCGTTCGAACAACTGAAGCTTTCTTT	CAVRTTEAFF
once	16	TRBV28	.	TRBJ1-1	TGTGCCAGCAGTTTAGGGGGTGGTGGGGGGAAACCTGAAGCTTTCTTT	CASSLGGGGGKPEAFF
few	15	TRBV6-2/TRBV6-3	.	TRBJ2-2	TGTGCCAGCAGTTACTCGGCAGGGAACACCGGGGAGCTGTTTTTT	CASSYSAGNTGELFF
.	24	TRBV6-1	TRBD2	TRBJ2-1	TGTGCCAGCAGTGAAGCGCAGGTCAGACCGGGACTAGCGGGAGGGCCGGATCGTAGCAATGAGCAGTTCTTC	CASSEAQVRPGLAGGPDRSNEQFF
.	14	TRBV5-1	TRBD1	TRBJ1-1	TGCGCCAGCAGCTTGGGCCTGACAGGGAATGAAGCTTTCTTT	CASSLGLTGNEAFF
many	15	TRBV28	.	TRBJ1-1	TGTGCCAGCAACCTGTATGAAGCCACGAACACTGAAGCTTTCTTT	CASNLYEATNTEAFF
.	15	TRBV7-3	.	TRBJ1-5	TGTGCCAGCAGCTTAATGGGGGGCGAGGATCAGCCCCAGCATTTT	CASSLMGGEDQPQHF
.	15	TRBV5-6	TRBD1	TRBJ1-2	TGTGCCAGCAGCCCGAGGACAGGGTCATTTCGTGGCTACACCTTC	CASSPRTGSFRGYTF
many	13	TRBV12-3/TRBV12-4	.	TRBJ1-2	TGTGCCGGGGGAGGTGCCGTTGGACATGGCTACACCTTC	CAGGGAVGHGYTF
.	16	TRBV6-1	.	TRBJ2-3	TGTGCCAGCAGTGAAGGGGCAGGGGTTCAGGATCAGCCCCAGTATTTT	CASSEGAGVQDQPQYF
few	14	TRBV9	.	TRBJ1-2	TGTGCCAGCAGCGTAGGGTTCGCTAACTATGGCTACACCTTC	CASSVGFANYGYTF
.	14	TRBV4-1	TRBD2	TRBJ2-5	TGCGCCAGCAGCCAACCAGCGGGGGAGCGGACCCAGTACTTC	CASSQPAGERTQYF
.	17	TRBV7-9	.	TRBJ2-6	TGTGCCAGCAGCCCACAGGGAGGGGTGACTGGGGCCAACGTCCTGACTTTC	CASSPQGGVTGANVLTF
few	13	TRBV7-3	.	TRBJ1-2	TGTGCCAGCAGCTTAGACAGGAGGGAAGGCTACACCTTC	CASSLDRREGYTF
few	15	TRBV12-3/TRBV12-4	.	TRBJ1-3	TGTGCCAGCAGTTTAGACAGGGTGTTGGGAAACACCATATATTTT	CASSLDRVLGNTIYF
.	13	TRBV5-1	.	TRBJ2-7	TGCGCCAGCAGCTTGGATGTCAGGGTGGAGCAGTACTTC	CASSLDVRVEQYF
.	16	TRBV10-3	.	TRBJ2-2	TGTGCCATCAGTGAGTCGAAGAAGGGTAGTCCCGGGGAGCTGTTTTTT	CAISESKKGSPGELFF
.	14	TRBV6-1	TRBD1	TRBJ2-7	TGTGCCAGCAGGGACAGGGGGCCCACCTACGAGCAGTACTTC	CASRDRGPTYEQYF